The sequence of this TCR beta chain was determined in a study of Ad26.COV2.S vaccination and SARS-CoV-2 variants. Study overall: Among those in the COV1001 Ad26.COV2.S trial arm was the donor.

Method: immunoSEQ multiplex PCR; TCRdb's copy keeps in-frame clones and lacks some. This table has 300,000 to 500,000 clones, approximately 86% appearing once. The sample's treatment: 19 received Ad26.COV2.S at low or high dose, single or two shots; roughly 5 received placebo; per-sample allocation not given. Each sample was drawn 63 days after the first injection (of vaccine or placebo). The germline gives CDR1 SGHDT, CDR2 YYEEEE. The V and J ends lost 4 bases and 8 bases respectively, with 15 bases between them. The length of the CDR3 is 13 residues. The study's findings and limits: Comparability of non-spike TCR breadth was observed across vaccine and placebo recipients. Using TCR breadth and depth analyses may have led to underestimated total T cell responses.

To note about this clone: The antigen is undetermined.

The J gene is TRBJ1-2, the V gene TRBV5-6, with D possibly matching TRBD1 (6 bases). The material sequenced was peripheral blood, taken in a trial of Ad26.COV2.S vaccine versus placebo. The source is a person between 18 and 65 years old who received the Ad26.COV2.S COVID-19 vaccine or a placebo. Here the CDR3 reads CASSPGGARGYTF. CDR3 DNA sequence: TGTGCCAGCAGCCCGGGGGGGGCGCGGGGCTACACCTTC.